Listed here are 25 T cell receptor beta chains from one sample, sequenced in a study of blood T cells in healthy people across ages. A J-beta primer mix and a sample-barcoded 5' primer were used in a second PCR of about 7 to 12 cycles. One entry per CDR3 protein, called by TCRdb with MiXCR from the 5' RACE reads. The profile shows 1.5 million to 2 million distinct CDR3 sequences, 25% to 30% of them singletons. Sequenced sample: blood. The receptor set was obtained from a woman aged 25 to 39 in good health.

The chain carries TRBV7-9 and TRBJ2-1; 10 bases map to TRBD1. The CDR3 runs to 15 residues. CDR1 is SEHNR, CDR2 FQNEAQ, per germline (reference sequence). V lost 5 bases and J lost 6; bases outside the gene matches: 7. The CDR3 spells CASSPDRGEFNEQFF. The CDR3 nucleotides are TGTGCCAGCAGCCCGGACAGGGGGGAATTCAATGAGCAGTTCTTC.

This clonotype was counted ten times or more. The chain uses TRBV28 and TRBJ2-1; 9 bases fit TRBD2. V trimming: 5 bases; J trimming: 6 bases; junction bases outside the gene matches: 5. CDR1 and CDR2 (germline): MDHEN, SYDVKM. CDR3 length equals 14 residues. In nucleotides, the CDR3 is TGTGCCAGCAGTGCGGGACTAGCTTTCAATGAGCAGTTCTTC. It translates to CASSAGLAFNEQFF.

This clonotype was found once. Likely a read error: the CDR3 ends without its conserved phenylalanine or tryptophan. The CDR3: CASTSDRETQYY. The CDR3 DNA is TGCGCCAGCACATCGGATCGAGAGACCCAGTACTAC. The V gene is TRBV5-1, the J gene TRBJ2-5; D is unresolved. The V gene's germline CDR1 is SGHRS and CDR2 YFSETQ. Deletions cut 6 bases from V and 4 bases from J, with 10 bases between. The CDR3 is 12 amino acids.

The chain uses TRBV3-1 and TRBJ1-2, with unresolved D. Trimming removed 4 bases from V and 8 bases from J, with 14 bases in between. CDR1 and CDR2 from the germline V gene are LGHDT and YNNKEL (reference sequence). This CDR3 has 13 amino acids. Here the CDR3 DNA reads TGTGCCAGCAGCCCTAGAGCCCCGTGGGGCTACACCTTC. Residues: CASSPRAPWGYTF.

The chain employs TRBV20-1 and TRBJ1-6, with TRBD1 matching over 9 bases. CDR1 and CDR2 (germline): DFQATT, SNEGSKA (reference sequence). The CDR3 has 15 amino acids. With V trimmed by 5 bases and J by 10 bases, 12 bases remained unmatched. The DNA of the CDR3 is TGCAGTGCTTTCCCGACAGGGACAGGGAGGTCACCCCTCCACTTT. This codes for CSAFPTGTGRSPLHF.

V is TRBV5-1 and J is TRBJ1-2, with D maybe TRBD1 (5 bases). Germline-derived CDR1 and CDR2 are SGHRS and YFSETQ. The CDR3 loop spans 14 amino acids. Trimming left V 2 bases short and J 4 bases short, with 12 bases between. This CDR3 is CASSLGESVYGYTF. As DNA, the CDR3 is TGCGCCAGCAGCTTAGGGGAATCGGTCTATGGCTACACCTTC.

On this clonotype: An end of the junction does not agree with germline; a read error may underlie this. The rearrangement links TRBV7-6 to TRBJ2-1; a possible D gene is TRBD1 (6 bases). The CDR3 runs to 14 residues. Germline V gene lookup returns CDR1 SGHVS and CDR2 FNYEAQ. The CDR3 DNA follows: TGTGCCAGCAGCCCCCGGGACATAGGATACGAGCAGGTCTTC. Its translation: CASSPRDIGYEQVF. The full variable domain, rest sourced from reference TRBV7-6 and TRBJ2-1, is GAGVSQSPRYKVTKRGQDVALRCDPISGHVSLYWYRQALGQGPEFLTYFNYEAQQDKSGLPNDRFSAERPEGSISTLTIQRTEQRDSAMYRCASSPRDIGYEQVFGPGTRLTVL.

The rearrangement links TRBV7-3 to TRBJ2-1; 12 bases line up with TRBD2. Germline CDR1 is SGHTA and CDR2 is FQGTGA. Unmatched junction bases numbered 5, after V lost 5 bases and J lost 3 bases. The CDR3 sequence is 16 residues long. The CDR3 protein is CASSITSGGNYNEQFF. The DNA of the CDR3 is TGTGCCAGCAGCATTACTAGCGGGGGGAACTACAATGAGCAGTTCTTC.

This clonotype was recorded a few times. One junction end does not reproduce the germline sequence, and a read error may be involved. This sequence joins TRBV12-3 or TRBV12-4 and TRBJ1-2, with D possibly matching TRBD1 (5 bases). The CDR3 consists of 16 residues. The CDR3 spells CASSQTLTGRGDGYTF. CDR3 in DNA: TGCGCCAGCAGTCAAACCCTAACCGGGAGGGGAGACGGCTACACCTTC.

This clonotype was seen only once. This chain links TRBV20-1 with TRBJ1-5; D is possibly TRBD1 (5 bases). Between the trimmed V and J ends, which lost 0 bases and 7 bases, there was a span of 16 bases. The CDR3 covers 15 residues. The germline V gene has CDR1 DFQATT and CDR2 SNEGSKA (reference sequence). The CDR3 region is CSARDWDLEGQPQHF. The CDR3 coding sequence is TGCAGTGCTAGAGATTGGGACCTTGAAGGGCAGCCCCAGCATTTT.

J is TRBJ1-2 and V is TRBV7-2, with D uncertain. The V gene lost 4 bases and the J gene lost 7 bases, with 16 bases spanning the gap. CDR1 is SGHTA and CDR2 is FQGNSA in the germline V gene. The CDR3 loop spans 14 amino acids. The CDR3 reads CASSYTGADGGYTF. The CDR3 coding sequence is TGTGCCAGCAGCTATACGGGCGCGGATGGTGGCTACACCTTC.

This chain joins TRBV12-3 or TRBV12-4 and TRBJ2-7; D is ambiguous. V was pared by 6 bases and J by 5 bases, with 14 bases between. CDR3 length: 13 amino acids. The CDR3 coding sequence is TGTGCCAGCAGACAAACCGGGCTTGACGAGCAGTACTTC. It encodes CASRQTGLDEQYF.

This clonotype was recorded a few times. The gene calls are TRBV6-2 or TRBV6-3 and TRBJ2-7; the match to TRBD2 covers 8 bases. Germline V gene data show CDR1 as MNHEY and CDR2 as SVGEGT. Trimming took 2 bases from V and 7 from J; bases not matched to a gene: 7. This CDR3 is built from 14 residues. In DNA form, the CDR3 reads TGTGCCAGCAGTTACGGCGGGAGGACTGGGGAGCAGTACTTC. Translation gives CASSYGGRTGEQYF.

This clonotype was recorded a few times. The V gene is TRBV6-5, the J gene TRBJ2-1; possible D gene TRBD2, 6 bases. Germline V gene sequence: CDR1 MNHEY, CDR2 SVGAGI. The CDR3 covers 14 residues. The germline V and J ends were trimmed by 7 bases and 6 bases, with 16 bases remaining between them. CDR3 nucleotides: TGTGCCAGCATTGGGGGGACTGTGGGCAATGAGCAGTTCTTC. Translating gives CASIGGTVGNEQFF.

V and J are TRBV29-1 and TRBJ1-1; D uncertain. CDR3 size: 13 residues. The germline V and J ends were trimmed by 6 bases and 0 bases, with 11 bases remaining between them. In germline, CDR1 is SQVTM, CDR2 ANQGSEA. The CDR3 DNA reads TGCAGCGTCCGGACTCTTTTGAACACTGAAGCTTTCTTT. Its protein product is CSVRTLLNTEAFF.

This chain joins TRBV14 and TRBJ2-2, with D perhaps TRBD2 (6 bases). The V gene lost 4 bases and the J gene lost 0 bases, with 15 bases spanning the gap. This CDR3 spans 17 amino acids. From germline, CDR1 is SGHDN and CDR2 FVKESK. The CDR3 sequence is CASSPFMEGTNTGELFF. CDR3 nucleotide sequence: TGTGCCAGCAGCCCATTCATGGAGGGGACGAACACCGGGGAGCTGTTTTTT.

The chain has TRBV20-1 and TRBJ1-5; the D gene is possibly TRBD1 (5 bases). V shed 6 bases and J shed 0 bases, with 12 bases lying between them. The V gene's germline CDR1 is DFQATT and CDR2 SNEGSKA (reference sequence). The CDR3 spans 14 residues. In DNA, the CDR3 is TGCAGTGCACGGAGGGGAGATAGCAATCAGCCCCAGCATTTT. Its translation is CSARRGDSNQPQHF.

This chain links TRBV2 with TRBJ2-1; 9 positions match TRBD2. CDR3 size: 15 residues. CDR1 and CDR2 from the germline V gene are SNHLY and FYNNEI. With 5 bases clipped from V and 4 bases from J, the junction kept 6 bases outside the gene matches. The DNA of the CDR3 is TGTGCCAGCAGTACCCGCCTAGCGGGGTACAATGAGCAGTTCTTC. Its translation is CASSTRLAGYNEQFF. The whole variable domain, remainder taken from reference TRBV2 and TRBJ2-1, is EPEVTQTPSHQVTQMGQEVILRCVPISNHLYFYWYRQILGQKVEFLVSFYNNEISEKSEIFDDQFSVERPDGSNFTLKIRSTKLEDSAMYFCASSTRLAGYNEQFFGPGTRLTVL.

The chain carries TRBV25-1 and TRBJ2-1; no firm D call. CDR3 size: 14 residues. Germline V gene sequence: CDR1 MGHDK, CDR2 SYGVNS. Between the trimmed V and J ends, which lost 5 bases and 4 bases, there was a span of 12 bases. CDR3: CASSFRTRYNEQFF. The CDR3 DNA follows: TGTGCCAGCAGTTTCAGGACGAGATACAATGAGCAGTTCTTC. Supplemented by reference TRBV25-1 and TRBJ2-1, the full variable domain reads EADIYQTPRYLVIGTGKKITLECSQTMGHDKMYWYQQDPGMELHLIHYSYGVNSTEKGDLSSESTVSRIRTEHFPLTLESARPSHTSQYLCASSFRTRYNEQFFGPGTRLTVL.

This clonotype came up a few times. CDR3 sequence: CASSYSDTGVYGYTF. CDR3 coding DNA: TGTGCCAGCAGTTACTCTGACACAGGGGTCTATGGCTACACCTTC. The chain carries TRBV6-6 and TRBJ1-2; 7 nucleotides align to TRBD1. J gave up 4 bases and V 0 bases, and 5 bases lay outside the gene matches. Germline V gene sequence: CDR1 MNHNY, CDR2 SVGAGI (reference sequence). The CDR3 is 15 residues long.

The V and J genes are TRBV6-1 and TRBJ2-5, with TRBD2 matching over 11 bases. Germline CDR1 reads MNHNS; CDR2 reads SASEGT. Trimming at V came to 7 bases and at J to 0 bases, leaving 4 bases not matched to a gene. The CDR3 has 15 residues. The CDR3: CASIWTSGYQETQYF. CDR3 sequence (DNA): TGTGCCAGCATTTGGACTAGCGGGTACCAAGAGACCCAGTACTTC.

This clonotype was found a few times. A junction boundary mismatches the germline segment, possibly from a read error. This chain links TRBV3-1 with TRBJ1-2, with 12 bases lining up with TRBD1. Germline CDR1 is LGHDT and CDR2 is YNNKEL (reference sequence). This CDR3 contains 13 residues. Here the CDR3 reads CAISLGQGASYTF. The CDR3 DNA reads as TGTGCCATCAGCTTGGGACAGGGGGCAAGCTACACCTTC.

In regard to this clonotype: Germline is not matched at one junction end, which may reflect a read error. The chain carries TRBV7-7 and TRBJ1-1; D may be TRBD1 (5 bases). Per the germline V gene, CDR1 is SSHAT and CDR2 is FNYEAQ (reference sequence). The CDR3 is 14 residues long. This CDR3 is CAGSPTVFNTEAFF. CDR3 in DNA: TGTGCCGGCAGCCCGACAGTATTTAACACTGAAGCTTTCTTT. The complete variable domain, with remaining parts taken from reference TRBV7-7 and TRBJ1-1, reads GAGVSQSPRYKVTKRGQDVTLRCDPISSHATLYWYQQALGQGPEFLTYFNYEAQPDKSGLPSDRFSAERPEGSISTLTIQRTEQRDSAMYRCAGSPTVFNTEAFFGQGTRLTVV.

The count of this clonotype is one. V and J are TRBV7-2 and TRBJ2-1; D not certain. V lost 8 bases and J lost 4, with 15 bases in between. The CDR3 extends over 14 amino acids. CDR1 is SGHTA, CDR2 FQGNSA, per germline. The CDR3 DNA is TGTGCCAGCGGCCAATCCGCGGTATACAATGAGCAGTTCTTC. This gives the protein CASGQSAVYNEQFF. Full variable domain (remainder filled in from reference TRBV7-2 and TRBJ2-1): GAGVSQSPSNKVTEKGKDVELRCDPISGHTALYWYRQSLGQGLEFLIYFQGNSAPDKSGLPSDRFSAERTGGSVSTLTIQRTQQEDSAVYLCASGQSAVYNEQFFGPGTRLTVL.

As concerns this clonotype: A clone one base away is much larger, so this may be a read error. The V gene is TRBV9, the J gene TRBJ2-1; 13 bases are shared with TRBD2. The CDR3 is 16 residues long. Germline V gives CDR1 SGDLS, CDR2 YYNGEE. Written as DNA, the CDR3 is TGTGCCAACAGCGTAACGGGACTAGCGGGGTACAATGAGCAGTTCTTC. It translates to CANSVTGLAGYNEQFF.